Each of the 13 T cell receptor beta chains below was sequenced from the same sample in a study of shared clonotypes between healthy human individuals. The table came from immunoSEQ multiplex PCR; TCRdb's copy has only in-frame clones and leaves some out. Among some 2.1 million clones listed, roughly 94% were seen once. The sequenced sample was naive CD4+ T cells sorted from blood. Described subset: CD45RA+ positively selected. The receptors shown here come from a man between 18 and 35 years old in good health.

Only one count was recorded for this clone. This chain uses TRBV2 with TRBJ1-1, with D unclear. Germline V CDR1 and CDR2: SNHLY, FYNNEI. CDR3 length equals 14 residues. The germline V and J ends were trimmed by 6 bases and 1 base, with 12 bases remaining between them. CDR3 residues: CASSERRENTEAFF. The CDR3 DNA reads TGTGCCAGCAGCGAAAGACGGGAGAACACTGAAGCTTTCTTT.

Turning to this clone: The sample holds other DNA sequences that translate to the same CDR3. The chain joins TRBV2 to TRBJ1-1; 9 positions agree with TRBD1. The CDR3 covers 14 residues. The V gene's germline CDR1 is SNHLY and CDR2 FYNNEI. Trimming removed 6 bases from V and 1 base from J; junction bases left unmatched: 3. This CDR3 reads CASSLGQGNTEAFF. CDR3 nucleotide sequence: TGTGCCAGCAGCCTGGGACAGGGGAACACTGAAGCTTTCTTT.

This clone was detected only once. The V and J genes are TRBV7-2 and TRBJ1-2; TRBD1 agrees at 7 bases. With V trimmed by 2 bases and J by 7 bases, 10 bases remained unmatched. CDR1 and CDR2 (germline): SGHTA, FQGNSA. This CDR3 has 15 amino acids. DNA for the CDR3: TGTGCCAGCAGCTTAACCGGGACAGCCTTTGCTGGCTACACCTTC. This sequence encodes CASSLTGTAFAGYTF.

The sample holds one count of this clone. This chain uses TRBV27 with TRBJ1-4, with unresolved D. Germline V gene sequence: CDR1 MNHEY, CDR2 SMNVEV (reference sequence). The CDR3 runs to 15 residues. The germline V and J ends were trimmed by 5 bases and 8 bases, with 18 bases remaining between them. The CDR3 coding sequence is TGTGCCAGCAGTCAACAAGTCGGTATTGGCGAAAAACTGTTTTTT. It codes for CASSQQVGIGEKLFF.

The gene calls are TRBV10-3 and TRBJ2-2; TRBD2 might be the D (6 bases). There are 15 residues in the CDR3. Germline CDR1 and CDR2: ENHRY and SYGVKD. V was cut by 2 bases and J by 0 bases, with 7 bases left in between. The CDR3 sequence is CAISEAGTNTGELFF. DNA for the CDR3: TGTGCCATCAGTGAGGCGGGGACGAACACCGGGGAGCTGTTTTTT.

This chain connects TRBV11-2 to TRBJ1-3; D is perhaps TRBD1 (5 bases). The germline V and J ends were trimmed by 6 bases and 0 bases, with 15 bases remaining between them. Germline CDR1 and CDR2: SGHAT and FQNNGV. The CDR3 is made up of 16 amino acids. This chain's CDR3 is CASRPIGGPSGNTIYF. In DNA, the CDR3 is TGTGCCAGCAGGCCAATTGGGGGTCCCTCTGGAAACACCATATATTTT.

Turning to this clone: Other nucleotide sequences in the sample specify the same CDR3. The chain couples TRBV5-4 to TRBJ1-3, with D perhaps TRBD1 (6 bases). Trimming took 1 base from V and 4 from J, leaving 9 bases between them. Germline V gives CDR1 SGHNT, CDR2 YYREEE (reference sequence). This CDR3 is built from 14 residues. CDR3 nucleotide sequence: TGTGCCAGCAGCTTGCAGGGGACCGGAAACACCATATATTTT. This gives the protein CASSLQGTGNTIYF. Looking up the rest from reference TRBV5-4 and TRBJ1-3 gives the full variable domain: ETGVTQSPTHLIKTRGQQVTLRCSSQSGHNTVSWYQQALGQGPQFIFQYYREEENGRGNFPPRFSGLQFPNYSSELNVNALELDDSALYLCASSLQGTGNTIYFGEGSWLTVV.

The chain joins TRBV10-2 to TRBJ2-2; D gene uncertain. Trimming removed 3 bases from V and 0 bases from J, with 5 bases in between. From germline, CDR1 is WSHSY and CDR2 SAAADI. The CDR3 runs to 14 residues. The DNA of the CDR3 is TGCGCCAGCAGTGACCCCGCGAACACCGGGGAGCTGTTTTTT. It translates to CASSDPANTGELFF.

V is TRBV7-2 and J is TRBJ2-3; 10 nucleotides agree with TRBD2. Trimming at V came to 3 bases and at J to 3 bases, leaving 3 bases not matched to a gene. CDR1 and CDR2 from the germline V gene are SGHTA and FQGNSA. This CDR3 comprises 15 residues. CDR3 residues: CASSFSGRLTDTQYF. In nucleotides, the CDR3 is TGTGCCAGCAGCTTTAGCGGGAGGTTAACAGATACGCAGTATTTT. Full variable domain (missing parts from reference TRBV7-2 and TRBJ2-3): GAGVSQSPSNKVTEKGKDVELRCDPISGHTALYWYRQSLGQGLEFLIYFQGNSAPDKSGLPSDRFSAERTGGSVSTLTIQRTQQEDSAVYLCASSFSGRLTDTQYFGPGTRLTVL.

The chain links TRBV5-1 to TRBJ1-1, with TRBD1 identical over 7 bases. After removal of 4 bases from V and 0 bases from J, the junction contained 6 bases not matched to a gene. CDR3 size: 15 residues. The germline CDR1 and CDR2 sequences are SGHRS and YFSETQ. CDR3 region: CASSPKTGLNTEAFF. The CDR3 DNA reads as TGCGCCAGCAGCCCGAAGACAGGGTTGAACACTGAAGCTTTCTTT.

Here the CDR3 reads CASSPPLRTGELFF. DNA for the CDR3: TGTGCCAGCTCACCTCCTTTAAGAACCGGGGAGCTGTTTTTT. The chain combines TRBV18 with TRBJ2-2; D remains unclear. Between the trimmed V and J ends, which lost 3 bases and 5 bases, there was a span of 10 bases. The CDR3 consists of 14 residues. The germline gives CDR1 KGHSH, CDR2 LQKENI.

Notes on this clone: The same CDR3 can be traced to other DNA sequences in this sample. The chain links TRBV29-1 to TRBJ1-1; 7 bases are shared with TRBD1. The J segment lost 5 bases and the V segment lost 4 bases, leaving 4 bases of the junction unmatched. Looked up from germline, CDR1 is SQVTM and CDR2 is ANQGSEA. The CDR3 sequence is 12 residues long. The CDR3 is CSVGTGRTEAFF. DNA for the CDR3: TGCAGCGTTGGGACAGGACGAACTGAAGCTTTCTTT.

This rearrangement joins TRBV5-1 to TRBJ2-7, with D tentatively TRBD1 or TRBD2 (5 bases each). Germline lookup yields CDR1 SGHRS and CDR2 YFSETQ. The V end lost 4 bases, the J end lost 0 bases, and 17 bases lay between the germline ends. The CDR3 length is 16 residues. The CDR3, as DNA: TGCGCCAGCAGCCCGGAGTGGACTGGGGCCTCCTACGAGCAGTACTTC. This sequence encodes CASSPEWTGASYEQYF.